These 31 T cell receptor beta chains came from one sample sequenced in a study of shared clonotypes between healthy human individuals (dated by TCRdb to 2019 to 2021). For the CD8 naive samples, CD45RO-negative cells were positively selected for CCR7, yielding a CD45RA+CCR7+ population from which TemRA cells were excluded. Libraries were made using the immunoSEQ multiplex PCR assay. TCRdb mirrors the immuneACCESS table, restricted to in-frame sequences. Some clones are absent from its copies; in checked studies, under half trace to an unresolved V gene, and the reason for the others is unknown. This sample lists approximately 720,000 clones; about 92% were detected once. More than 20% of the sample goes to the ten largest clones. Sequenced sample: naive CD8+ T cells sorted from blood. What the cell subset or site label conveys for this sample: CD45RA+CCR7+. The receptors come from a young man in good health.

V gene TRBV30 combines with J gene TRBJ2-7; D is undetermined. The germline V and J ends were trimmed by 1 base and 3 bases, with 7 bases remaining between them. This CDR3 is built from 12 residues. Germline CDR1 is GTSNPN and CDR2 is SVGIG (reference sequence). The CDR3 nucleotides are TGTGCCTGGAGTGGGACGAACTACGAGCAGTACTTC. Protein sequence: CAWSGTNYEQYF.

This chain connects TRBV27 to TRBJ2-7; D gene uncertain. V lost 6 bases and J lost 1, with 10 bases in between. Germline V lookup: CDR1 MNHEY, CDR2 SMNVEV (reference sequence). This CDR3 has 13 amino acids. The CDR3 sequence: CASSRVNSYEQYF. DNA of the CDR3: TGTGCCAGCAGCCGGGTTAATTCCTACGAGCAGTACTTC.

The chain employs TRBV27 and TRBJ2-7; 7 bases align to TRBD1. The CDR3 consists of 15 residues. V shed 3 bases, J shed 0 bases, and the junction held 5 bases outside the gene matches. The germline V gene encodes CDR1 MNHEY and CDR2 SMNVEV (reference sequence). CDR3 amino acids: CASSLKGASSYEQYF. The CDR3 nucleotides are TGTGCCAGCAGTTTGAAGGGGGCTAGCTCCTACGAGCAGTACTTC.

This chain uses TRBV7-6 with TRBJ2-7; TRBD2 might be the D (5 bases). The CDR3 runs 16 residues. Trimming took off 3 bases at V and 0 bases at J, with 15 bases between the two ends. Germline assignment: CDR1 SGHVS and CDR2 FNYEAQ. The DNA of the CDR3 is TGTGCCAGCAGCTTGGTTGCGGCGGGCGGCTCCTACGAGCAGTACTTC. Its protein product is CASSLVAAGGSYEQYF.

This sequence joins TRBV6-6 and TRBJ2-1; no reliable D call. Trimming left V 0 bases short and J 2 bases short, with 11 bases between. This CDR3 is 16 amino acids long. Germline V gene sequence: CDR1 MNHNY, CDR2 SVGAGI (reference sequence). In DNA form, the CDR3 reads TGTGCCAGCAGTTACTCGGGCGAGACGACCTACAATGAGCAGTTCTTC. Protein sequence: CASSYSGETTYNEQFF.

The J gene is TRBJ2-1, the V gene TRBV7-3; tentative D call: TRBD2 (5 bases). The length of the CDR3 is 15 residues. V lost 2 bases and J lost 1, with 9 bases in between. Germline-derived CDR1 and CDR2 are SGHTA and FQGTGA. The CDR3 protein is CASSLEPGSYNEQFF. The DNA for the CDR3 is TGTGCCAGCAGCTTAGAACCGGGGTCCTACAATGAGCAGTTCTTC.

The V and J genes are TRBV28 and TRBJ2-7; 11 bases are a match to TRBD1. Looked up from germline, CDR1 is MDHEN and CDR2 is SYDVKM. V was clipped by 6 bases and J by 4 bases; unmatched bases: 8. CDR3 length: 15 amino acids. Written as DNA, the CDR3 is TGTGCCAGCAGCTTCCGGACAGGGGGCCTATACGAGCAGTACTTC. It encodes CASSFRTGGLYEQYF.

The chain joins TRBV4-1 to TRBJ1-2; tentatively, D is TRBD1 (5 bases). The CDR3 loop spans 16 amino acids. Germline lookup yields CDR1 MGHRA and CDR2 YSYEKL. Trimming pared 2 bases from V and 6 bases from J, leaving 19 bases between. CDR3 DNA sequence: TGCGCCAGCAGCCAACCCATCTGGGGCGAACGCGATGGCTACACCTTC. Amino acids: CASSQPIWGERDGYTF.

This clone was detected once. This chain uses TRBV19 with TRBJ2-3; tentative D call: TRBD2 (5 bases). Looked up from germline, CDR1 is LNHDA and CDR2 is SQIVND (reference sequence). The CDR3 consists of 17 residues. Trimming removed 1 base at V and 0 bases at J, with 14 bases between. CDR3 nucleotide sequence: TGTGCCAGTAGTATAGTCCCCTGGGGAGCTAGCACAGATACGCAGTATTTT. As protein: CASSIVPWGASTDTQYF. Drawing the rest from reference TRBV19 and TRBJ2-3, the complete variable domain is DGGITQSPKYLFRKEGQNVTLSCEQNLNHDAMYWYRQDPGQGLRLIYYSQIVNDFQKGDIAEGYSVSREKKESFPLTVTSAQKNPTAFYLCASSIVPWGASTDTQYFGPGTRLTVL.

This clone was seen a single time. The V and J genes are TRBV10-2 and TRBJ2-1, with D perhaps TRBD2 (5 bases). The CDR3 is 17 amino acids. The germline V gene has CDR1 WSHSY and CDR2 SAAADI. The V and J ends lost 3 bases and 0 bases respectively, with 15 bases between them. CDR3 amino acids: CASSDLGAVSSYNEQFF. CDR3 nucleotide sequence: TGCGCCAGCAGTGATCTGGGAGCCGTAAGCTCCTACAATGAGCAGTTCTTC.

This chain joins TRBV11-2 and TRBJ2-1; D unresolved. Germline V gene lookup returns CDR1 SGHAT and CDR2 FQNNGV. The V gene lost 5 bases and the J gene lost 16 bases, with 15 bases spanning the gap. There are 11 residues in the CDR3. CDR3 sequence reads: CASSKSLPAFF. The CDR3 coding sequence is TGTGCCAGCAGCAAGAGCCTACCGGCATTCTTC.

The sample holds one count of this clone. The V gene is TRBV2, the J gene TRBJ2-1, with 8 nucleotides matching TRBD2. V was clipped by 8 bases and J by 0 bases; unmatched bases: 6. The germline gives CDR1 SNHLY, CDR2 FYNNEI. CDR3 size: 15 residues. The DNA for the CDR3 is TGTGCCAGCTTAGCGGGAACTAGCTCCTACAATGAGCAGTTCTTC. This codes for CASLAGTSSYNEQFF. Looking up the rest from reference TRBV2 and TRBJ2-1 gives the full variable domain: EPEVTQTPSHQVTQMGQEVILRCVPISNHLYFYWYRQILGQKVEFLVSFYNNEISEKSEIFDDQFSVERPDGSNFTLKIRSTKLEDSAMYFCASLAGTSSYNEQFFGPGTRLTVL.

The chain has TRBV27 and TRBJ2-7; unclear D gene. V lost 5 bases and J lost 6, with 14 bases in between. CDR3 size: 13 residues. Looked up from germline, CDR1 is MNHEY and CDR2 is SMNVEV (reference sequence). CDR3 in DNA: TGTGCCAGCAGTCCCTTCGCAGGAGTCGAGCAGTACTTC. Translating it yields CASSPFAGVEQYF.

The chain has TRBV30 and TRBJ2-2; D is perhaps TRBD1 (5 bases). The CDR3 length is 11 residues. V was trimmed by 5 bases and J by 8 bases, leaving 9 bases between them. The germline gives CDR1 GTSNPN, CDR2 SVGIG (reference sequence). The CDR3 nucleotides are TGTGCCTGGGGGGCCGGAGGGGAGCTGTTTTTT. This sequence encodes CAWGAGGELFF.

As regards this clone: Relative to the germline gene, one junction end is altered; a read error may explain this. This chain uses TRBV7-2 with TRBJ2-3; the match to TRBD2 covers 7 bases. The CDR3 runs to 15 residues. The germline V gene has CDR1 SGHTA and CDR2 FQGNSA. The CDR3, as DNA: TGTGCCAGCAGCTTAACGCGGGGGAGCATAGATACGCAGTATTTT. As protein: CASSLTRGSIDTQYF.

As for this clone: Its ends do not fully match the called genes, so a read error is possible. The CDR3 sequence is CASSQDKGDLHF. In DNA, the CDR3 is TGTGCCAGCAGCCAAGATAAGGGGGACTTACACTTC. The V gene is TRBV4-2, the J gene TRBJ2-4; D is tentatively TRBD1 or TRBD2 (6 bases each). The CDR3 sequence is 12 residues long. Germline lookup yields CDR1 LGHNA and CDR2 YNFKEQ.

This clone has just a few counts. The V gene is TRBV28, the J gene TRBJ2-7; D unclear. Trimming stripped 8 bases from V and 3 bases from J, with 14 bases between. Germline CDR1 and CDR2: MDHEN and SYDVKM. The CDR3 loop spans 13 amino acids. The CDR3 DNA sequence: TGTGCCAGCCCCTTATTGGGGTTCTACGAGCAGTACTTC. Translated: CASPLLGFYEQYF.

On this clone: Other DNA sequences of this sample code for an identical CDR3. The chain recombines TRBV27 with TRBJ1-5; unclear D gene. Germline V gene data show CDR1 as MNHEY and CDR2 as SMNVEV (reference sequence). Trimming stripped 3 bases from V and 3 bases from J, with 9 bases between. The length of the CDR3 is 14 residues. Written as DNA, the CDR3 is TGTGCCAGCAGTTTGTCAGGACTCAATCAGCCCCAGCATTTT. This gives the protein CASSLSGLNQPQHF.

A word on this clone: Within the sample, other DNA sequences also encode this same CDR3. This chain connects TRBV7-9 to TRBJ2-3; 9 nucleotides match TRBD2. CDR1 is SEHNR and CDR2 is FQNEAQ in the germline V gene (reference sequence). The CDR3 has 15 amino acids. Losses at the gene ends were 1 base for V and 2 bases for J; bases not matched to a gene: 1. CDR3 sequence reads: CASSLGTSDTDTQYF. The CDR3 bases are TGTGCCAGCAGCTTAGGGACTAGCGACACAGATACGCAGTATTTT. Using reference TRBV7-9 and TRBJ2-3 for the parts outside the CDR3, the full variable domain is DTGVSQNPRHKITKRGQNVTFRCDPISEHNRLYWYRQTLGQGPEFLTYFQNEAQLEKSRLLSDRFSAERPKGSFSTLEIQRTEQGDSAMYLCASSLGTSDTDTQYFGPGTRLTVL.

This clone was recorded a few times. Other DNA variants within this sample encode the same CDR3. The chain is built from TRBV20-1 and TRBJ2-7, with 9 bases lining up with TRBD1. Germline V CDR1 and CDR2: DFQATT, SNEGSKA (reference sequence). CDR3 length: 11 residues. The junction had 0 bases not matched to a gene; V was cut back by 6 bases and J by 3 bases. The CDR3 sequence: CSAGQGYEQYF. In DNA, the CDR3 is TGCAGTGCGGGACAGGGCTACGAGCAGTACTTC.

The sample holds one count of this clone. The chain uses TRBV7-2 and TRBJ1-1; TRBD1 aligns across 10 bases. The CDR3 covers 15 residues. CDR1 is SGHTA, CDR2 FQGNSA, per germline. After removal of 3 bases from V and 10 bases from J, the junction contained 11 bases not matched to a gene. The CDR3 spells CASSFTGTGVPTAFF. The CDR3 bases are TGTGCCAGCAGCTTTACGGGGACAGGGGTTCCTACAGCTTTCTTT.

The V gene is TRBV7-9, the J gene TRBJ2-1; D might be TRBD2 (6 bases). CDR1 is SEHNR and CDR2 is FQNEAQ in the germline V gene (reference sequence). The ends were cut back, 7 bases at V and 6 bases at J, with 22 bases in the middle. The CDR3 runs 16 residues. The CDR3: CASTKPGTFRGNEQFF. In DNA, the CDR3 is TGTGCCAGCACTAAACCCGGGACTTTCCGGGGCAATGAGCAGTTCTTC.

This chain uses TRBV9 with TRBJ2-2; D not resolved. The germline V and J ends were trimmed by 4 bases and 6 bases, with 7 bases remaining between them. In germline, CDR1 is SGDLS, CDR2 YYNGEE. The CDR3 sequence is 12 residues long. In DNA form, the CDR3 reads TGTGCCAGCAGCCTCGTTCCCGGGGAGCTGTTTTTT. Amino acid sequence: CASSLVPGELFF.

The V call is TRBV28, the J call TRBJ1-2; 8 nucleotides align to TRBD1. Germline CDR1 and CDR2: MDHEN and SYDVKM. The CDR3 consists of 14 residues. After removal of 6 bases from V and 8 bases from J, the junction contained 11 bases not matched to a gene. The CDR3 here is CASSLRVRGQGYTF. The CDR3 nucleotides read TGTGCCAGCAGCCTCCGCGTCAGGGGGCAAGGCTACACCTTC.

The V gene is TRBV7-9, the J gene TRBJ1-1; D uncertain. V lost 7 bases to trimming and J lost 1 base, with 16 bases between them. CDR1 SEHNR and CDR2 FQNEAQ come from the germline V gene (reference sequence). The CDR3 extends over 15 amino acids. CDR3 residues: CASTRASHQNTEAFF. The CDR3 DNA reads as TGTGCCAGCACCCGGGCCTCGCATCAGAACACTGAAGCTTTCTTT. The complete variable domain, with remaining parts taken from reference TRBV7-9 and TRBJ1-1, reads DTGVSQNPRHKITKRGQNVTFRCDPISEHNRLYWYRQTLGQGPEFLTYFQNEAQLEKSRLLSDRFSAERPKGSFSTLEIQRTEQGDSAMYLCASTRASHQNTEAFFGQGTRLTVV.

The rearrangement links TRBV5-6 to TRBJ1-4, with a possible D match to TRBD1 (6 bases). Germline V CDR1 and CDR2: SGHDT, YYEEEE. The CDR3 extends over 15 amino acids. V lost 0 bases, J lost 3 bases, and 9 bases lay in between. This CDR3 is CASSLAGGPNEKLFF. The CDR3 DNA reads TGTGCCAGCAGCTTGGCCGGGGGGCCTAATGAAAAACTGTTTTTT.

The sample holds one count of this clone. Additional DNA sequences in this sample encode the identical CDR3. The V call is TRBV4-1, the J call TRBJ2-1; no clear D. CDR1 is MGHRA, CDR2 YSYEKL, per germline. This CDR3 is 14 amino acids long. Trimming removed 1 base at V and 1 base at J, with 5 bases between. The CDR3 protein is CASSQVGSYNEQFF. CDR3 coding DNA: TGCGCCAGCAGCCAAGTTGGATCCTACAATGAGCAGTTCTTC.

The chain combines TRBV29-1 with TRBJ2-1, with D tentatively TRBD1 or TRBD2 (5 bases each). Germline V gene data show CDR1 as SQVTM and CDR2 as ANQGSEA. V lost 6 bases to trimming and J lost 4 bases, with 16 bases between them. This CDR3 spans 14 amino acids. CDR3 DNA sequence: TGCAGCGTCGTTCGAGGGGACCTGTACAATGAGCAGTTCTTC. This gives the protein CSVVRGDLYNEQFF.

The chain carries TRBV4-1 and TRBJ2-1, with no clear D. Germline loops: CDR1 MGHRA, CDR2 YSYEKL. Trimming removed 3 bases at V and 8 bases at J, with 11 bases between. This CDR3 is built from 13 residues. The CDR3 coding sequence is TGCGCCAGCAGCCAGAACTTAGTCCATGAGCAGTTCTTC. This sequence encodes CASSQNLVHEQFF.

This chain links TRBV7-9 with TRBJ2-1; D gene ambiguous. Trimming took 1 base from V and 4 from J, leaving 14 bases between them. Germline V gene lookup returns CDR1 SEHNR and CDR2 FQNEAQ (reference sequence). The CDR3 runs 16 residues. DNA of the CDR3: TGTGCCAGCAGCTTAGTGGTGGGTTTCTTATACAATGAGCAGTTCTTC. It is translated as CASSLVVGFLYNEQFF. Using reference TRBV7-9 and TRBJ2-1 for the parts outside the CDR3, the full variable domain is DTGVSQNPRHKITKRGQNVTFRCDPISEHNRLYWYRQTLGQGPEFLTYFQNEAQLEKSRLLSDRFSAERPKGSFSTLEIQRTEQGDSAMYLCASSLVVGFLYNEQFFGPGTRLTVL.

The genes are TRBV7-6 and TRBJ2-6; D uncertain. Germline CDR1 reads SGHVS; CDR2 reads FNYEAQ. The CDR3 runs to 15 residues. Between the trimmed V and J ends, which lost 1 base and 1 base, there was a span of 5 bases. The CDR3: CASSLGPSGANVLTF. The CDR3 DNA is TGTGCCAGCAGCTTAGGCCCTTCTGGGGCCAACGTCCTGACTTTC. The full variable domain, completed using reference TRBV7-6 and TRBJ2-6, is GAGVSQSPRYKVTKRGQDVALRCDPISGHVSLYWYRQALGQGPEFLTYFNYEAQQDKSGLPNDRFSAERPEGSISTLTIQRTEQRDSAMYRCASSLGPSGANVLTFGAGSRLTVL.